This TCR beta chain was obtained from a study of shared clonotypes between healthy human individuals. Overall study context: There were three CD4 naive, three CD4 memory, two CD8 naive and one CD8 memory plates per donor.

The V end was cut by 1 base, the J end by 6 bases, with 16 bases between. CDR3 length equals 17 residues. Per the germline V gene, CDR1 is MGHRA and CDR2 is YSYEKL. Only in-frame clones appear in the TCRdb table, and some are missing; sequencing was by immunoSEQ multiplex PCR. The sample has over 2 million clones; roughly 96% are singletons. This TCR derives from a man younger than 35 in good health. The sample was naive CD4+ T cells sorted from blood. Subset in this sample: CD45RA+ positively selected. The chain links TRBV4-1 to TRBJ1-6, with D perhaps matching TRBD1 (5 bases). The CDR3 reads CASSQALGGDRNSPLHF. The CDR3 coding sequence is TGCGCCAGCAGCCAAGCCCTTGGGGGGGACCGTAATTCACCCCTCCACTTT.